This T cell receptor beta chain came from a study of blood T cell repertoires in COVID-19. The assay was immunoSEQ multiplex PCR, and TCRdb's table has in-frame clones only and misses some. The table records 250,000 to 300,000 clones, around 83% of them present only once. This CDR3 comprises 10 residues. V shed 10 bases, J shed 10 bases, and the junction held 6 bases outside the gene matches. The specimen sequenced was peripheral blood. The V and J genes are TRBV12-3 or TRBV12-4 and TRBJ1-1, with TRBD1 identical over 7 bases. This TCR derives from a man in his late teens or twenties with active or convalescent COVID-19. The CDR3 bases are TGTGCCACCGCAGGGGGTCCAGCTTTCTTT. This encodes CATAGGPAFF.